The clone carrying this T cell receptor (beta chain) occurred once. The antigen remains undetermined. TCRdb's copy holds only in-frame clones and misses some; the assay was immunoSEQ multiplex PCR. Of tens of thousands of clones in the sample, just over 90% were seen once. The record originates from a study of siplizumab effects on memory and regulatory T cells. Study findings and constraints: Naive T cells appeared more diverse than memory cells and seemed to be major alloresponse contributors.

The V end lost 4 bases, the J end lost 0 bases, and 7 bases lay between the germline ends. CDR1 is KGHSY, CDR2 FQNENV, per germline. The CDR3 contains 14 residues. This chain connects TRBV16 to TRBJ2-1; no clear D gene. The source is a human donor in good health. Material: CD8+ T cells sorted from blood. The CDR3 DNA reads TGTGCCAGCAGCCCAGAGAGCTCCTACAATGAGCAGTTCTTC. It specifies CASSPESSYNEQFF.